Sequencing of this T cell receptor beta chain was carried out in a study of blood T cells in healthy people across ages (dated by TCRdb to between 2014 and 2017). Regarding the complete study: In model experiments, template switching captured roughly one uniquely barcoded TCR beta cDNA molecule for every two T cells. The donors were divided into four age groups: young (average around 17 years), middle-aged (around 37), aged (about 62) and long-lived (around 87). The study analyzed two additional independent replicas of 1 million unique cDNA reads from the same blood draw for two donors, one aged 18 to 30 and one aged 80 or older. To track age-related changes in TCR beta repertoire diversity, the study relied on deep sequencing normalized with unique cDNA molecular identifiers. Findings and caveats that apply to the study as a whole: Because the CMV infection status of the donors was unknown, age-related changes in expanded clonotypes may potentially have been confounded. Observed TCR beta diversity per million T cells fell roughly linearly with age, and a significant reduction was already apparent by age around 36. Compared with the aged group, the long-lived group had more naive CD4+ T cells, fewer expanded clones and increased TCR diversity, a pattern suggesting age selection. Estimates of total diversity from one million sequenced T cells were regarded as lower bounds and underestimates. Observed TCR beta diversity correlated strongly with the percentage of naive T cells measured by flow cytometry. Bulk unsorted PBMC profiling prevented conclusive comparison of naive and antigen-experienced compartments.

Systemically healthy Caucasian individuals from Russia, approximately 39 in total and aged roughly 6 to 90 years, were included as donors. About 9.6 milliliters of peripheral blood were collected from each donor into EDTA-treated Vacutainer tubes. Ficoll-Paque density-gradient centrifugation was used to isolate PBMCs, with at least 6.5 million per sample. Trizol reagent was used to extract total RNA from PBMCs, with at least 6 micrograms per sample. Naive CD45RAhigh/CD27high T cell percentages were measured by flow cytometry on a PBMC aliquot from every donor. This clonotype was seen only a few times. This receptor's antigen is unknown. Base qualities are missing; no much larger clone stands one base away. At the junction V is shortened by 2 bases and J by 1 base, with 12 bases in between. The CDR3 spans 16 residues, from the cysteine through the phenylalanine. Solely the CDR3 DNA is kept, with 48 bases framed from the first base. CDR1 is given as SGDLS and CDR2 as YYNGEE, both from the germline V gene.

Receptor amplification or capture employed 5' RACE. Sequencing used an Illumina HiSeq 2500. A second PCR of 7 to 11 cycles was performed with a sample-barcoded 5' primer and a J-beta primer mix. A template-switch 5' adaptor carrying 12 random nucleotides introduced a unique molecular identifier onto each TCR beta cDNA molecule. Each sample yielded at least 2.5 million CDR3-containing paired-end reads. First-strand cDNA synthesis was performed from all RNA using the Mint cDNA synthesis kit, with priming by a TRBC-specific oligonucleotide. All cDNA was treated with uracil-DNA glycosylase and then went through a first 18-cycle PCR with the universal primers M1SS and BC2_uni_R. Turning to the authors' computational methods: Normalization of each sample was performed by random selection of 1 million high-quality reads, each carrying a distinct molecular identifier. Instead of being binned into consensus sequences, reads that shared molecular identifiers were thrown out. CDR3 identification, clonotype clustering and error correction used MiTCR with a Q25 quality threshold and the strictest error-elimination algorithm. A nonparametric unseen species model with Euler transformation was used to estimate lower-bound total TCR beta diversity. In TCRdb, the public reads were trimmed at Q25 with fastp and aligned with MiXCR, with productive beta chains retained. Rows matching on CDR3 protein sequence are summarized as one entry with the most common DNA and genes. The authors' filters were not applied to this entry. The sample yields just under 550,000 distinct CDR3 sequences; around 24% were counted once. Just under 9% of the sample is in the top ten clones.

This same sample was also part of a study on T cells of mothers and their children. The second publication reports: The donors were nine systemically healthy Caucasian individuals, made up of three mothers and their six children. cDNA synthesis used all of the extracted RNA, with approximately 1.4 ug of RNA in each 15 ul reaction. In the second PCR, the M1S primer introduced both the sample barcodes and 2-4 random nucleotides. Over 8 million TCR beta CDR3 reads were obtained for each mother, and 2.5 million to 3.5 million reads were obtained for each child. Thymic selection similarly shapes TCR recombination output in related and unrelated pairs, with minor effect from inherited differences. Normalized repertoire overlap was always found to be slightly, but never significantly, higher in related mother-child pairs than in unrelated mother-child pairs. With a sensitivity of approximately 100 clones per million clonotypes, no persistent microchimeric T cell clones were detected. To look for features that set related mother-child pairs apart from unrelated individuals, the researchers ran deep NGS to compare the TCR beta repertoires of mothers and children. On average, the children were approximately 11 +/- 4 years old, while the mothers were about 37 +/- 4 years old. After adapter ligation with NEBNext reagents, the libraries were sequenced on Illumina HiSeq 2000 with 100+100 nt paired-end reads. To avoid cross-contamination, the mother libraries and the child libraries were prepared a month apart and sequenced in separate runs. Each donor had between roughly 450,000 and 2,300,000 distinct TCR beta clonotypes identified. Naive TCR beta clonotypes were estimated from low-frequency clonotypes matched to each donor's FACS-determined naive share, without sorting.

The V and J segments used are TRBV9 and TRBJ2-2; TRBD1 might be the D gene, on 7 matching bases. This receptor was obtained from a boy aged 5-17 years in good health. Sequencing used blood. The nucleotide sequence is given as TGTGCCAGCAGCGTCCAGGGGGGCCAGAACACCGGGGAGCTGTTTTTT. It encodes CASSVQGGQNTGELFF.